The entry below describes one T cell receptor (beta chain). Germline V gene sequence: CDR1 SEHNR, CDR2 FQNEAQ (reference sequence). Trimming cost V 7 bases and J 6 bases, with 10 bases left between them. The CDR3 sequence is 13 residues long. One entry per CDR3 protein, called by TCRdb with MiXCR from the 5' RACE reads. The sample has 40,000 to 50,000 distinct CDR3 sequences, approximately 19% seen once. The source of the sample is a study of chronic HIV infection and antiretroviral therapy. This TCR was recovered from an adult who had HIV and had not received antiretroviral therapy, or was an uninfected healthy control (not recorded which). Sequencing used peripheral blood. The chain is built from TRBV7-9 and TRBJ1-6; D uncertain. The DNA for the CDR3 is TGTGCCAGCACCAAAACTGGTAATTCACCCCTCCACTTT. The encoded protein is CASTKTGNSPLHF. Filled out from reference TRBV7-9 and TRBJ1-6, the complete variable domain reads DTGVSQNPRHKITKRGQNVTFRCDPISEHNRLYWYRQTLGQGPEFLTYFQNEAQLEKSRLLSDRFSAERPKGSFSTLEIQRTEQGDSAMYLCASTKTGNSPLHFGNGTRLTVT.